What follows are 15 T cell receptor beta chains derived from one specimen sequenced in a study of blood T cells in healthy people across ages. A sample-barcoded 5' primer and a J-beta primer mix were used in a second PCR of roughly 7 to 12 cycles. One entry per CDR3 protein results from TCRdb running MiXCR on the 5' RACE reads. Of about 930,000 distinct CDR3 sequences in the sample, 25% to 30% are singletons; the top ten hold around 9.6%. A further study also used this sample, focusing on T cells of mothers and their children.

Sequencing was carried out using blood. Receptor source: a woman aged 40 to 50 in good health.

This clonotype was observed once. V is TRBV20-1 and J is TRBJ2-7; TRBD2 aligns across 11 bases. The DNA end is a closer match to TRBJ2-5, so the J assignment may be wrong. The length of the CDR3 is 16 residues. The germline CDR1 and CDR2 sequences are DFQATT and SNEGSKA (reference sequence). CDR3 loop: CSARDKTSGKSETQYF. The DNA for the CDR3 is TGCAGTGCTAGAGATAAGACTAGCGGGAAATCGGAGACCCAGTACTTC.

This clonotype has just a few counts. V gene TRBV20-1 combines with J gene TRBJ2-1; TRBD2 agrees at 8 bases. Germline V CDR1 and CDR2: DFQATT, SNEGSKA (reference sequence). Trimming removed 6 bases from V and 3 bases from J; junction bases left unmatched: 4. The CDR3 runs to 13 residues. The CDR3 protein is CSAQLADYNEQFF. The CDR3 DNA follows: TGCAGTGCCCAACTAGCGGACTACAATGAGCAGTTCTTC.

This clonotype occurred a few times. The chain recombines TRBV12-3 or TRBV12-4 with TRBJ1-3; D gene unclear. The V gene lost 0 bases and the J gene lost 4 bases, with 16 bases spanning the gap. This CDR3 is built from 17 residues. CDR3 region: CASSLASPGTGGNTIYF. The DNA for the CDR3 is TGTGCCAGCAGTTTAGCGTCCCCGGGAACGGGGGGAAACACCATATATTTT.

V usage is TRBV7-9 and J usage is TRBJ2-5; the D gene is possibly TRBD1 (5 bases). The CDR3 length is 15 residues. Deletions cut 5 bases from V and 5 bases from J, with 18 bases between. The germline gives CDR1 SEHNR, CDR2 FQNEAQ (reference sequence). The CDR3 nucleotides read TGTGCCAGCAGCCCGAACAGGATCAAGAAGGAGACCCAGTACTTC. It specifies CASSPNRIKKETQYF. The full variable domain, its missing parts supplied by reference TRBV7-9 and TRBJ2-5, is DTGVSQNPRHKITKRGQNVTFRCDPISEHNRLYWYRQTLGQGPEFLTYFQNEAQLEKSRLLSDRFSAERPKGSFSTLEIQRTEQGDSAMYLCASSPNRIKKETQYFGPGTRLLVL.

The chain links TRBV7-8 to TRBJ2-1; 8 bases are shared with TRBD2. The J segment lost 4 bases and the V segment lost 6 bases, leaving 8 bases of the junction unmatched. This CDR3 spans 15 amino acids. Per the germline V gene, CDR1 is SGHVS and CDR2 is FQNEAQ. The CDR3 DNA reads TGTGCCAGCAGTCGTGCCGGGGGGGCGTACAATGAGCAGTTCTTC. This sequence encodes CASSRAGGAYNEQFF. Supplemented by reference TRBV7-8 and TRBJ2-1, the full variable domain reads GAGVSQSPRYKVAKRGQDVALRCDPISGHVSLFWYQQALGQGPEFLTYFQNEAQLDKSGLPSDRFFAERPEGSVSTLKIQRTQQEDSAVYLCASSRAGGAYNEQFFGPGTRLTVL.

This clonotype has a handful of counts. This chain links TRBV20-1 with TRBJ2-5; weak D call: TRBD1 (6 bases). V was pared by 7 bases and J by 4 bases, with 19 bases between. This CDR3 is 14 amino acids long. Germline V gives CDR1 DFQATT, CDR2 SNEGSKA (reference sequence). CDR3 loop: CSVIDAGVGETQYF. Here the CDR3 DNA reads TGCAGTGTTATAGACGCAGGGGTTGGAGAGACCCAGTACTTC.

In its sample, this clonotype was seen many times. The rearrangement joins TRBV7-3 to TRBJ2-1, with D uncertain. This CDR3 spans 16 amino acids. V dropped 0 bases and J dropped 0 bases, with 9 bases sitting between them. From germline, CDR1 is SGHTA and CDR2 FQGTGA. This CDR3 is CASSLTPILSYNEQFF. CDR3 bases: TGTGCCAGCAGCTTAACCCCGATCCTCTCCTACAATGAGCAGTTCTTC.

Worth noting for this clonotype: It may be a read error: a sequence one base away is much more abundant. This chain joins TRBV19 and TRBJ2-1; a possible D gene is TRBD1 (5 bases). The germline V gene encodes CDR1 LNHDA and CDR2 SQIVND (reference sequence). This CDR3 region has 13 residues. The DNA of the CDR3 is TGTGTCAGTAGCCCGACAGTGTACAATGAGCAGTTCTTC. It yields the protein CVSSPTVYNEQFF.

The J gene is TRBJ1-1, the V gene TRBV28; D call uncertain. CDR1 and CDR2 (germline): MDHEN, SYDVKM. V lost 7 bases, J lost 5 bases, and 11 bases lay in between. The CDR3 length is 12 residues. This chain's CDR3 is CASKAGTTEAFF. CDR3 bases: TGTGCCAGCAAGGCGGGTACGACTGAAGCTTTCTTT. The variable domain in full, with the rest retrieved from reference TRBV28 and TRBJ1-1, is DVKVTQSSRYLVKRTGEKVFLECVQDMDHENMFWYRQDPGLGLRLIYFSYDVKMKEKGDIPEGYSVSREKKERFSLILESASTNQTSMYLCASKAGTTEAFFGQGTRLTVV.

Regarding this clonotype: The junction departs from germline at one end; a sequencing error may be responsible. The V call is TRBV12-3 or TRBV12-4, the J call TRBJ2-3, with TRBD1 as a possible D gene (5 bases). This CDR3 contains 15 residues. The CDR3 DNA is TGTGCCGGCAGTTTATGGGGCCTAGGCACAGATACGCAGTATTTT. It specifies CAGSLWGLGTDTQYF.

Worth noting for this clonotype: The junction shows a germline mismatch at one end, possibly a read error. The rearrangement uses TRBV3-1 and TRBJ1-2, with a possible D match to TRBD1 (6 bases). The CDR3 runs 16 residues. CDR1 is LGHDT and CDR2 is YNNKEL in the germline V gene (reference sequence). The CDR3 DNA reads TGTGCCGGCAGCAACGGCCGGGACAAAGCTAACTATGGCTACACCTTC. Translating it yields CAGSNGRDKANYGYTF.

The chain links TRBV6-6 to TRBJ2-4; TRBD1 aligns across 10 bases. This CDR3 is 15 amino acids long. Germline lookup yields CDR1 MNHNY and CDR2 SVGAGI (reference sequence). The junction had 9 bases not matched to a gene; V was cut back by 6 bases and J by 7 bases. The CDR3 reads CASRSGTGDGNIQYF. Here the CDR3 DNA reads TGTGCCAGCAGATCCGGGACAGGGGATGGGAACATTCAGTACTTC.

The V and J genes are TRBV28 and TRBJ2-5; 14 bases match TRBD2. The J segment lost 4 bases and the V segment lost 7 bases, leaving 11 bases of the junction unmatched. CDR3 length equals 17 residues. The germline CDR1 and CDR2 sequences are MDHEN and SYDVKM. In DNA, the CDR3 is TGTGCCAGCACCCCAGGGACTAGCGGGAGTGGAGGAGAGACCCAGTACTTC. Its translation: CASTPGTSGSGGETQYF.

In regard to this clonotype: This sequence may be a read error, since a much larger clone differs from it by one base. This chain connects TRBV20-1 to TRBJ1-4; TRBD1 matches at 9 bases. In germline, CDR1 is DFQATT, CDR2 SNEGSKA (reference sequence). The CDR3 contains 15 residues. V lost 3 bases to trimming and J lost 6 bases; unmatched junction nucleotides: 8. CDR3 nucleotides: TGCAGTGCTAGGACAGGGGGAAGCACTGATGAAAAACTGTTTTTT. Translated: CSARTGGSTDEKLFF.

This clonotype has a single count. The CDR3 DNA is TGTGCCAGCAGCGACTCTAGCGGGGGGCATACCTACAATGAGCAGTTCTTC. Its translation is CASSDSSGGHTYNEQFF. J is TRBJ2-1 and V is TRBV4-2; the match to TRBD2 covers 11 bases. The CDR3 spans 17 residues. Trimming removed 5 bases from V and 2 bases from J; junction bases left unmatched: 8. CDR1 LGHNA and CDR2 YNFKEQ come from the germline V gene.